This entry is about one T cell receptor (beta chain). Its specificity is not known. Each TCR beta cDNA library carried unique molecular identifiers. In TCRdb, the PCR reads were re-called with MiXCR into one record per CDR3 protein. Of fewer than 600,000 distinct CDR3 sequences listed, approximately 46% are singletons. CDR1 is SEHNR and CDR2 is FQNEAQ in the germline V gene (reference sequence). V was pared by 3 bases and J by 6 bases, with 11 bases between. This CDR3 contains 13 residues. This sample is part of a study of post-analysis software for immune sequencing data. Regarding the study as a whole: Five TRBV segments, including TRBV5-6, TRBV5-1 and TRBV20-1, were more frequent in patients than controls.

This TCR came from a girl aged 5-17 years with multiple sclerosis. The material sequenced was blood. The chain combines TRBV7-9 with TRBJ1-2; no reliable D call. The CDR3 DNA follows: TGTGCCAGCAGCTTGAGACCTCTTGATGGCTACACCTTC. Translation gives CASSLRPLDGYTF.